This T cell receptor beta chain was recovered during a study of vaccination and CD4 T cells after COVID-19. Turning to the study itself: PCR on nasal swabs identified SARS-CoV-2 in convalescent patients, of whom under ten were mild and one severe.

As for this clonotype: The antigen is undetermined.

Treatment meaning: roughly 11-day PBMC culture with coronavirus spike peptide pools or control peptides (ViraFEST assay). Oncomine TCR Beta short-read sequencing was applied to DNA from cultured CD4+ T cells. TCRdb recomputed calls from the PCR reads with MiXCR, one row per CDR3 protein. The sample has approximately 10,000 distinct CDR3 sequences; approximately 59% are singletons. The V end was cut by 3 bases, the J end by 2 bases, with 7 bases between. This CDR3 has 13 residues. The TCR sequence derives from a human donor who had recovered from COVID-19. The gene calls are TRBV12-3 or TRBV12-4 and TRBJ1-2; unclear D gene. Sequenced material: CD4+ T cells from blood, cultured in vitro. Here the CDR3 reads CASSFKQNYGYTF. The CDR3 bases are TGTGCCAGCAGTTTCAAACAGAACTATGGCTACACCTTC.